The next 4 T cell receptor beta chains were all read from a single sample in a study of cytomegalovirus exposure and HLA in healthy donors. Researchers ran the PCR with 60 Vbeta and 13 Jbeta primers. The repertoire was sequenced with immunoSEQ multiplex PCR; TCRdb's copy has only in-frame clones and lacks some. The sample carries roughly 130,000 clones, roughly 86% recorded once. The sample comprised PBMCs. These receptors were collected from a woman in her forties in good health and CMV-seronegative.

This chain connects TRBV7-9 to TRBJ1-1; D is perhaps TRBD1 (6 bases). The germline V gene encodes CDR1 SEHNR and CDR2 FQNEAQ (reference sequence). Trimming shortened V by 5 bases and J by 8 bases, and 12 bases separated the two germline ends. This CDR3 has 12 residues. This CDR3 is CASSHGTSEAFF. The CDR3 bases are TGTGCCAGCAGCCATGGGACATCCGAAGCTTTCTTT.

The CDR3 protein is CASSLMGGRETQYF. CDR3 DNA: TGTGCCAGCAGCTTGATGGGGGGAAGGGAGACCCAGTACTTC. The chain links TRBV5-6 to TRBJ2-5; TRBD2 might be the D (6 bases). The CDR3 sequence is 14 residues long. The germline CDR1 and CDR2 sequences are SGHDT and YYEEEE. The V and J ends lost 1 base and 5 bases respectively, with 12 bases between them.

The CDR3 region is CASRPGQSYEQYF. DNA of the CDR3: TGTGCCAGCAGACCGGGACAGAGCTACGAGCAGTACTTC. This rearrangement joins TRBV28 to TRBJ2-5; 7 bases fit TRBD1. The tail of the sequence fits TRBJ2-7 better, so the J call may be wrong. Germline assignment: CDR1 MDHEN and CDR2 SYDVKM. The CDR3 contains 13 residues.

Turning to this clone: This CDR3 is also generated by other DNA sequences in the sample. This rearrangement joins TRBV27 to TRBJ2-2; maybe TRBD2 (5 bases). Germline loops: CDR1 MNHEY, CDR2 SMNVEV (reference sequence). The ends were cut back, 6 bases at V and 4 bases at J, with 12 bases in the middle. The CDR3 is 14 residues long. This CDR3 reads CASREVLGTGELFF. Here the CDR3 DNA reads TGTGCCAGCAGGGAGGTATTGGGCACCGGGGAGCTGTTTTTT.